The source of this TCR beta chain is a study of T cell repertoires in cytomegalovirus infection. The wider study: Through public TCR beta signatures, both CMV infection and matching HLA type were indicated. Regarding the study as a whole: Individuals carrying CMV plus the relevant HLA were identified by cumulative frequency of public TCR beta families. The response measured ex vivo was dominated by TCR beta clonotypes (HLA-C-restricted and CMV-specific).

Germline CDR1 reads PRHDT; CDR2 reads FYEKMQ (reference sequence). V dropped 3 bases and J dropped 4; count of bases not matched to a gene: 6. The CDR3 consists of 14 residues. Via MiXCR, TCRdb re-called the reads, giving one row per CDR3 protein. This sample yields around 100,000 distinct CDR3 sequences, of which 30% are seen a single time; about 40% belongs to the top ten. Note on this clonotype: Its matching antigen is unknown.

J is TRBJ2-7 and V is TRBV13; 7 bases line up with TRBD1. The specimen was CD8+ T cells from cultured PBMCs, collected from culture after CMV antigen stimulation. The source of this sequence is a human donor in good health (CMV status not recorded). Some clones in this sample may be carry-over from other donors' samples. The CDR3, as DNA: TGTGCCAGCAGCTTCGGACAGGAATCTTACGAGCAGTACTTC. This gives the protein CASSFGQESYEQYF.